The clone carrying this TCR beta chain occurred once. Its target is not known. This record belongs to a study of CD8 T cells in Susac syndrome. The RNA, roughly 0.5 to 1 ug, was put through reverse transcription using random hexamers. TCR beta CDR3 was amplified by immunoSEQ covering 54 Vbeta and 13 Jbeta. TCRdb redid the calling of the immunoSEQ multiplex PCR reads with MiXCR, one entry per CDR3 protein. This repertoire shows 84,000 or so distinct CDR3 sequences, roughly 94% found once; its top ten account for 0.85% to 1%. TEMRA cells were FACS-enriched, and CD8+ and CD4+ T cells were isolated negatively. Findings and limits, study-wide: The total CD8+ repertoires contained about 16 Susac-specific public clones, and the CD8+ TEMRA repertoires contained roughly 5. Regarding the TCR sequencing and HLA analysis, the study admitted that a relatively small number of individuals were involved.

Germline V gene data show CDR1 as SGHNT and CDR2 as YYREEE (reference sequence). V was pared by 0 bases and J by 8 bases, with 5 bases of the junction left unmatched. This CDR3 contains 15 residues. The sequence came from a human donor with Susac syndrome. This chain uses TRBV5-4 with TRBJ2-1; 10 bases fit TRBD1. The specimen sequenced was CD8+ T cells from PBMCs. CDR3 sequence reads: CASSLGGTGEDEQFF. The CDR3 bases are TGTGCCAGCAGCTTGGGTGGGACAGGGGAGGATGAGCAGTTCTTC.